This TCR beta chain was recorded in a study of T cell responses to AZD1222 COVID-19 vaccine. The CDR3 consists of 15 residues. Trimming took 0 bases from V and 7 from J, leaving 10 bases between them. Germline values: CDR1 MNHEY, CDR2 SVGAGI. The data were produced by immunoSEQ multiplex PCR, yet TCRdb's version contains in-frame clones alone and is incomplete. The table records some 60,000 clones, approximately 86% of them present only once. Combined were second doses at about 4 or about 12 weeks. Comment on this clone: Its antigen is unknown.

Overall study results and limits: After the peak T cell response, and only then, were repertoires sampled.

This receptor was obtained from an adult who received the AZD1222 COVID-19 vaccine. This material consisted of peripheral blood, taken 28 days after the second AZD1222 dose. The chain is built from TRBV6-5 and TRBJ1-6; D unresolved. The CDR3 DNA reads TGTGCCAGCAGTTACTCCCTGTCGGGGAATTCACCCCTCCACTTT. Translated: CASSYSLSGNSPLHF.